This T cell receptor (beta chain) emerged from a study of post-analysis software for immune sequencing data. On this clonotype: No antigen is known for it.

The TCR beta cDNA libraries carried unique molecular identifiers. In TCRdb, the PCR reads were re-called with MiXCR into one record per CDR3 protein. The sample yields 600,000 to 700,000 distinct CDR3 sequences, more than 50% seen once. The study's findings and limits: Relative to controls, patients had 5 or 6 TRBV segments at higher frequency, with TRBV5-6, TRBV5-1 and TRBV20-1 among these. F-measure co-clustering was strong for batch-matched samples.

The V and J ends lost 6 bases and 7 bases, in that order; junction bases with no gene match: 13. The CDR3 sequence is 15 residues long. Sample: blood. J is TRBJ1-2 and V is TRBV12-3 or TRBV12-4; 8 nucleotides align to TRBD1. The receptor comes from a girl under 10 years old with multiple sclerosis. Here the CDR3 reads CASRGQGVWASGYTF. CDR3 bases: TGTGCCAGCAGAGGACAGGGAGTCTGGGCTAGTGGCTACACCTTC.